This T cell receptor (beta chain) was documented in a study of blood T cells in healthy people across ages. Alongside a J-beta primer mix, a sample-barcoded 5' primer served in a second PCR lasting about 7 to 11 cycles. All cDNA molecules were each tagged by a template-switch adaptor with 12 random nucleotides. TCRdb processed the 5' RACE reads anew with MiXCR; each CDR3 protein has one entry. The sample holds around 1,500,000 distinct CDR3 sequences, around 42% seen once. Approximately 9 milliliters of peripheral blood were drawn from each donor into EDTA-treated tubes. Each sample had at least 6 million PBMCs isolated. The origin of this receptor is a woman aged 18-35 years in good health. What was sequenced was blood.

CDR3 coding DNA: TGTGCCAGCAGCCATCTAGCGGGAGTGGGCAATGAGCAGTTCTTC. Translating it yields CASSHLAGVGNEQFF. The rearrangement links TRBV6-5 to TRBJ2-1, with 10 bases fitting TRBD2. Germline V lookup: CDR1 MNHEY, CDR2 SVGAGI. J lost 6 bases, V lost 6 bases, and 8 bases had no gene match. The CDR3 covers 15 residues.